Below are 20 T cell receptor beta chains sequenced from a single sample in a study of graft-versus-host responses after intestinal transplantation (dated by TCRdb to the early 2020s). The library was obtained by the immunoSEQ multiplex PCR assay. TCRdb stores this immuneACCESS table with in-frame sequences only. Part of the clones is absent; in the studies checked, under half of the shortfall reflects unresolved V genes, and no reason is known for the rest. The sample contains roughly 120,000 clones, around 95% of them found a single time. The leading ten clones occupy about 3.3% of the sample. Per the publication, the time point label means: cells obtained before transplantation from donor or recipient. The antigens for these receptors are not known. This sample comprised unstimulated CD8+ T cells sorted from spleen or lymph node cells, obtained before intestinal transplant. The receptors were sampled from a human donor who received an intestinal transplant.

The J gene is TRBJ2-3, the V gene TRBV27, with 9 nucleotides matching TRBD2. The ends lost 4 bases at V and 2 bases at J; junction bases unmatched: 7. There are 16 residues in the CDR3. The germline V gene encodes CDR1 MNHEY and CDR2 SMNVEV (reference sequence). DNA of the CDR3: TGTGCCAGCAGTTCCATAGCGGGAGTTACCACAGATACGCAGTATTTT. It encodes CASSSIAGVTTDTQYF.

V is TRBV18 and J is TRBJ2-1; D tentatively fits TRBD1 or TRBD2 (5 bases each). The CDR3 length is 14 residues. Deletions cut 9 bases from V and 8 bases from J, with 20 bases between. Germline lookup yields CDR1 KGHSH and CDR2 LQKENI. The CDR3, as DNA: TGTGCCAGTAAAAACCCCGGGGCTAACTATGAGCAGTTCTTC. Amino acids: CASKNPGANYEQFF.

The CDR3 reads CASSARQGSNTEAFF. The CDR3 DNA sequence: TGTGCCAGCAGCGCGAGACAGGGATCGAACACTGAAGCTTTCTTT. This chain links TRBV9 with TRBJ1-1; 7 bases map to TRBD1. Trimming removed 3 bases from V and 1 base from J; junction bases left unmatched: 6. CDR1 is SGDLS, CDR2 YYNGEE, per germline. The CDR3 contains 15 residues. The entire variable domain, with the rest obtained from reference TRBV9 and TRBJ1-1, is as follows: DSGVTQTPKHLITATGQRVTLRCSPRSGDLSVYWYQQSLDQGLQFLIQYYNGEERAKGNILERFSAQQFPDLHSELNLSSLELGDSALYFCASSARQGSNTEAFFGQGTRLTVV.

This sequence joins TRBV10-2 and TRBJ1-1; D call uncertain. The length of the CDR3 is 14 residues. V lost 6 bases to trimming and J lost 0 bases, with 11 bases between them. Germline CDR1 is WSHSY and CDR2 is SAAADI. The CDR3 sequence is CASSPQYMNTEAFF. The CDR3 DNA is TGCGCCAGCAGCCCACAGTATATGAACACTGAAGCTTTCTTT.

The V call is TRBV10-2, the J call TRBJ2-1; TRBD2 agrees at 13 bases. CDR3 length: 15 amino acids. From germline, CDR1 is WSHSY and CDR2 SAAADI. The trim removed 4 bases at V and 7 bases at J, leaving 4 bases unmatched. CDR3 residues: CASSVGTSGANEQFF. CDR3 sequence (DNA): TGCGCCAGCAGTGTCGGGACTAGCGGGGCGAATGAGCAGTTCTTC.

The CDR3 reads CASSAGSVGNQPQHF. In DNA form, the CDR3 reads TGTGCCAGCAGCGCCGGGTCGGTTGGCAATCAGCCCCAGCATTTT. V usage is TRBV7-9 and J usage is TRBJ1-5; unclear D gene. V was clipped by 5 bases and J by 2 bases, with 13 bases between them. The germline gives CDR1 SEHNR, CDR2 FQNEAQ (reference sequence). CDR3 size: 15 residues.

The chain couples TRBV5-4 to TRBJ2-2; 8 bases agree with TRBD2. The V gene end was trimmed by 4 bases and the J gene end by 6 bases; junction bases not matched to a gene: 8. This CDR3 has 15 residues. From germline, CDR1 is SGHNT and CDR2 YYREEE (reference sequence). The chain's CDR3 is CASSVGTRGAGELFF. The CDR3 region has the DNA TGTGCCAGCAGCGTAGGGACTAGGGGGGCCGGGGAGCTGTTTTTT.

CDR3 nucleotides: TGCAGCGTTGATGTGGGGGGCCGTACTGAAGCTTTCTTT. It is translated as CSVDVGGRTEAFF. The chain joins TRBV29-1 to TRBJ1-1; tentative D call: TRBD1 (6 bases). V was cut by 3 bases and J by 5 bases, with 13 bases left in between. The CDR3 runs 13 residues. The V gene's germline CDR1 is SQVTM and CDR2 ANQGSEA. The whole variable domain, remainder taken from reference TRBV29-1 and TRBJ1-1, is SAVISQKPSRDICQRGTSLTIQCQVDSQVTMMFWYRQQPGQSLTLIATANQGSEATYESGFVIDKFPISRPNLTFSTLTVSNMSPEDSSIYLCSVDVGGRTEAFFGQGTRLTVV.

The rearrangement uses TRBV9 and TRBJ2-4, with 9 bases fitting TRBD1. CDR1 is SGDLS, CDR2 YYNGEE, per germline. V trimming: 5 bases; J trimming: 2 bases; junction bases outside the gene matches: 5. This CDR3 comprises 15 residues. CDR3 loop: CASSRGQGSKNIQYF. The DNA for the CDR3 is TGTGCCAGCAGTCGAGGACAGGGGTCCAAAAACATTCAGTACTTC. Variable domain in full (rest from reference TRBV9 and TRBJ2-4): DSGVTQTPKHLITATGQRVTLRCSPRSGDLSVYWYQQSLDQGLQFLIQYYNGEERAKGNILERFSAQQFPDLHSELNLSSLELGDSALYFCASSRGQGSKNIQYFGAGTRLSVL.

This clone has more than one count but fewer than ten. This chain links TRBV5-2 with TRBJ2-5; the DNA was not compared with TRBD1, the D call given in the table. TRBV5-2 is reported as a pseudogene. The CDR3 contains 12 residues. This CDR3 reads CASSLRGETQYF. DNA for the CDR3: TGTGCCAGCAGCTTAAGGGGAGAGACCCAGTACTTC.

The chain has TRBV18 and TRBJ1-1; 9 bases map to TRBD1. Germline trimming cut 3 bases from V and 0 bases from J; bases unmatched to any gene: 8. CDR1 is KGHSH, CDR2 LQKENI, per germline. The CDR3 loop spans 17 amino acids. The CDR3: CASSPVTGTGMNTEAFF. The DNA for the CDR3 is TGTGCCAGCTCACCGGTGACCGGGACAGGGATGAACACTGAAGCTTTCTTT. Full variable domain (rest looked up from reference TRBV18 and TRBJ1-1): NAGVMQNPRHLVRRRGQEARLRCSPMKGHSHVYWYRQLPEEGLKFMVYLQKENIIDESGMPKERFSAEFPKEGPSILRIQQVVRGDSAAYFCASSPVTGTGMNTEAFFGQGTRLTVV.

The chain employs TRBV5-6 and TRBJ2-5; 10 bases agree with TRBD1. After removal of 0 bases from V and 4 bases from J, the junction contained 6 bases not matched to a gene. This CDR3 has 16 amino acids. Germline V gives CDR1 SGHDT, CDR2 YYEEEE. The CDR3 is CASSLVLDRGGETQYF. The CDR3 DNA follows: TGTGCCAGCAGCTTGGTACTGGACAGGGGGGGAGAGACCCAGTACTTC.

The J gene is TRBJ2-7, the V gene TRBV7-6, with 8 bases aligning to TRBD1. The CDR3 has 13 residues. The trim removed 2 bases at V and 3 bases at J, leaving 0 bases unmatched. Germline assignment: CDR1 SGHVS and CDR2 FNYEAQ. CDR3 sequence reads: CASSLTGGYEQYF. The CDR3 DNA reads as TGTGCCAGCAGCTTAACAGGGGGCTACGAGCAGTACTTC.

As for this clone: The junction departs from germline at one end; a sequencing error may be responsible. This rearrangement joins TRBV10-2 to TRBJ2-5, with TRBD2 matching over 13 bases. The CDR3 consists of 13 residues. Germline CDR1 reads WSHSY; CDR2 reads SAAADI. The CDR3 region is CASSGTSGRPQYF. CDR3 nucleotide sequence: TGCGCCAGCAGTGGGACTAGCGGGAGACCCCAATACTTC.

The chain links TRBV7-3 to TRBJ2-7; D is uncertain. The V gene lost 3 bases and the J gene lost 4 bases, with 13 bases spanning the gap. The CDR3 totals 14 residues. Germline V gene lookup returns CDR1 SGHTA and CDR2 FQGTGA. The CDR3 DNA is TGTGCCAGCAGCTTCCGACGGTCTTTTTACGAGCAGTACTTC. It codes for CASSFRRSFYEQYF.

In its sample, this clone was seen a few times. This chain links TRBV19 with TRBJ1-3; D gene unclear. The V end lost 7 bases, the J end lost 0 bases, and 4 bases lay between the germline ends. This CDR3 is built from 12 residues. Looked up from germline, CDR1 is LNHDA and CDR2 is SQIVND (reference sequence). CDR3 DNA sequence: TGTGCCAGTAAGGACTCTGGAAACACCATATATTTT. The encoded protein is CASKDSGNTIYF.

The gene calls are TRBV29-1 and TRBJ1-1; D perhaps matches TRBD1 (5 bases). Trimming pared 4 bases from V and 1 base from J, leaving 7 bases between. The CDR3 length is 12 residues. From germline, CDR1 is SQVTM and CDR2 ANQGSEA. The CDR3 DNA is TGCAGCGTTGTAAGGGGGAACACTGAAGCTTTCTTT. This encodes CSVVRGNTEAFF. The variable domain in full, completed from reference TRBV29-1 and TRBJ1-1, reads SAVISQKPSRDICQRGTSLTIQCQVDSQVTMMFWYRQQPGQSLTLIATANQGSEATYESGFVIDKFPISRPNLTFSTLTVSNMSPEDSSIYLCSVVRGNTEAFFGQGTRLTVV.

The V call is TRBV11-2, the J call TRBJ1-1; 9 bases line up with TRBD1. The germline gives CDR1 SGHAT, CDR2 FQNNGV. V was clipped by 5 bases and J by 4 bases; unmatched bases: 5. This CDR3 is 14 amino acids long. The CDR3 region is CASSQYRGPTEAFF. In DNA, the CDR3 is TGTGCCAGCAGCCAGTACAGGGGGCCCACTGAAGCTTTCTTT.

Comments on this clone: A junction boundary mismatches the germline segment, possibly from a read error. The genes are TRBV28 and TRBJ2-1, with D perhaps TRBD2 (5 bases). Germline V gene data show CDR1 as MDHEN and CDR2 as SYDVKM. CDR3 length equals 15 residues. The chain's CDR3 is CASSFLAASHNEQFF. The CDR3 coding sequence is TGTGCCAGCAGTTTCCTAGCTGCCTCCCACAATGAGCAGTTCTTC.

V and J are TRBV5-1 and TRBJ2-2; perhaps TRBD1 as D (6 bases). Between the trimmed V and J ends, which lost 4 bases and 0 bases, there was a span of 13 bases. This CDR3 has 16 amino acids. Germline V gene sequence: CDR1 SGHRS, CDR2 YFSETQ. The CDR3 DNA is TGCGCCAGCAGCCCAGATGGGGGCGCGAACACCGGGGAGCTGTTTTTT. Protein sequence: CASSPDGGANTGELFF. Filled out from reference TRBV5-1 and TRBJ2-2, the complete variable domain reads KAGVTQTPRYLIKTRGQQVTLSCSPISGHRSVSWYQQTPGQGLQFLFEYFSETQRNKGNFPGRFSGRQFSNSRSEMNVSTLELGDSALYLCASSPDGGANTGELFFGEGSRLTVL.